Given below is one T cell receptor beta chain in context. This entry is derived from a study of shared clonotypes between healthy human individuals. Study-level information: Sampling drew on donors who were two women and a few men aged 18 to 49.

Per the germline V gene, CDR1 is WNHNN and CDR2 is SYGVQD (reference sequence). V shed 4 bases and J shed 0 bases, with 5 bases lying between them. The CDR3 loop spans 13 amino acids. The DNA input per sorted-subset replicate PCR was around 200 ng, corresponding to some 30,000 T cell genomes. The protocol was immunoSEQ multiplex PCR, while the TCRdb copy is restricted to in-frame clones and leaves out a portion. The sample has about 2.5 million clones, approximately 90% seen once. Sequenced sample: naive CD4+ T cells from PBMCs. The subset here: CD45RA+ positively selected. The sequence was collected from a young man in good health. Some clones in this sample may be carry-over from other donors' samples. This chain joins TRBV10-1 and TRBJ2-3; no clear D gene. CDR3: CASSAESTDTQYF. CDR3 DNA sequence: TGCGCCAGCAGTGCTGAAAGCACAGATACGCAGTATTTT.